This T cell receptor (beta chain) was sequenced for a study of blood T cell repertoires in COVID-19. Overall study: COVID-19 samples from acute and convalescent phases originated in the United States, Italy and Spain.

In the source study's methods: Scientists estimated how many nucleated cells there were by amplifying reference gene primers. Sequencing used immunoSEQ multiplex PCR; TCRdb keeps in-frame clones, though not all of them. For V, J and clone size, that table is used; D and trimming come from the DNA. Here the sample spans 120,000 to 150,000 clones, approximately 80% being singletons. CDR3 size: 13 residues. Germline V lookup: CDR1 SGHAT, CDR2 FQNNGV. The V and J ends lost 1 base and 0 bases respectively, with 4 bases between them. Comment on this clone: The sample contains more than one DNA sequence encoding this CDR3.

The receptor comes from a man in his forties or fifties with acute or convalescent COVID-19. This chain joins TRBV11-2 and TRBJ2-7, with unresolved D. The sample was peripheral blood. The CDR3 spells CASSLGSSYEQYV. The CDR3 bases are TGTGCCAGCAGCTTAGGGAGCTCCTACGAGCAGTACGTC.